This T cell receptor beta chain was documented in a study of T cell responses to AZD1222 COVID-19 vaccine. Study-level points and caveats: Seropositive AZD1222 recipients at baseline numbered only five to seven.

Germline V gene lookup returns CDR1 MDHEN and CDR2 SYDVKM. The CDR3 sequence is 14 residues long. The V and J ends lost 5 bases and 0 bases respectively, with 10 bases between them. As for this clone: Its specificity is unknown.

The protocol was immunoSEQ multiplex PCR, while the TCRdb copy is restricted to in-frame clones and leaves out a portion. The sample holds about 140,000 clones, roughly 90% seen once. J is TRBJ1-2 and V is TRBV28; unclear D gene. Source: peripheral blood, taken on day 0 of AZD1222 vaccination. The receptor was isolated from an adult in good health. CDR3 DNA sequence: TGTGCCAGCAGTCGACTGGGGTCTAACTATGGCTACACCTTC. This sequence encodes CASSRLGSNYGYTF.